Listed below are T cell receptor beta chains from one sample, sequenced in a study of blood T cell repertoires in COVID-19. The repertoire was sequenced with immunoSEQ multiplex PCR; TCRdb's copy has only in-frame clones and lacks some. This sample has some 99,000 clones, with over 70% found just once. The specimen was peripheral blood. All receptors derive from a woman aged 80 or older with acute or convalescent COVID-19. The CDR3 runs from the conserved cysteine through the conserved F or W. D genes are given only for firm matches. Some rows have no size entry. The others give once, few or many, or a class for an expanded clone.

CDR3 length	clone size	J gene	D gene	V gene	CDR3 DNA	CDR3 protein
15	few	TRBJ2-5	NA	TRBV9	TGTGCCAGCAGCCCAACAGCAGCTCGTAGGGAGACCCAGTACTTC	CASSPTAARRETQYF
17	NA	TRBJ1-5	NA	TRBV5-6	TGTGCCAGCAGCTTTTTTCAGGGAGGAACCGGTAATCAGCCCCAGCATTTT	CASSFFQGGTGNQPQHF
16	NA	TRBJ1-3	TRBD1	TRBV19	TGTGCCAGTAGTCGGGCAGGGGGCCCCTCTGGAAACACCATATATTTT	CASSRAGGPSGNTIYF
13	NA	TRBJ1-4	NA	TRBV7-9	TGTGCCAGCAGCTTAGGGGAGGGCGGATGGTTGTTTTTT	CASSLGEGGWLFF
15	NA	TRBJ1-1	NA	TRBV6-5	TGTGCCAGCAGACCAAACTTCCGAGTGAACACTGAAGCTTTCTTT	CASRPNFRVNTEAFF
12	few	TRBJ1-2	TRBD1	TRBV12-3/TRBV12-4	TGTGCCAGCAGACAGGGGTACTATGGCTACACCTTC	CASRQGYYGYTF
12	NA	TRBJ1-1	NA	TRBV9	TGTGCCAGCAGCGGAGAACAGGGTACTGCTTTCTTT	CASSGEQGTAFF
16	once	TRBJ1-3	TRBD1	TRBV5-1	TGCGCCAGCAGCGGGGGACAGGGGATCTCTGGAAACACCATATATTTT	CASSGGQGISGNTIYF
17	NA	TRBJ1-2	TRBD1	TRBV10-3	TGTGCCATCAGTGAGTCGATGCCTGGACAGGGGGCTAAAGGCTACACCTTC	CAISESMPGQGAKGYTF
14	NA	TRBJ1-1	NA	TRBV7-2	TGTGCCAGCAGCCGTGGGCAGATGAACACTGAAGCTTTCTTT	CASSRGQMNTEAFF
14	NA	TRBJ2-3	NA	TRBV6-5	TGTGCCAGCAGTTACGGACAGGCAGCGGGTACGCAGTATTTT	CASSYGQAAGTQYF
13	NA	TRBJ2-1	TRBD2	TRBV3-1/TRBV3-2	TGTGCCAGCAGCCAGTCGCGGGGGGGTGAGCAGTTCTTC	CASSQSRGGEQFF
12	few	TRBJ1-1	NA	TRBV3-1/TRBV3-2	TGTGCCAGCAGCTCGCGCGGGGCTGAAGCTTTCTTT	CASSSRGAEAFF
13	NA	TRBJ1-2	NA	TRBV11-2	TGTGCCAGCAGCTTGGGCAACCTCTATGGCTACACCTTC	CASSLGNLYGYTF
14	NA	TRBJ2-7	TRBD1	TRBV20-1	TGCAGTGCTAGTAAAGGACAGGGGGCCCACGAGCAGTACTTC	CSASKGQGAHEQYF
14	NA	TRBJ1-2	TRBD1	TRBV5-6	TGTGCCAGCAGCCCCTGGACAGGGGGCTATGGCTACACCTTC	CASSPWTGGYGYTF
16	few	TRBJ1-3	TRBD1	TRBV9	TGTGCCAGCAGCCGACAGGGGACAATAGCTGGAAACACCATATATTTT	CASSRQGTIAGNTIYF
13	NA	TRBJ2-6	NA	TRBV19	TGTGCCAGTAGTACATCTGGGGCCAACGTCCTGACTTTC	CASSTSGANVLTF
15	NA	TRBJ1-4	TRBD1	TRBV7-2	TGTGCCAGCAGCCTAGCCGGGACAGCTAATGAAAAACTGTTTTTT	CASSLAGTANEKLFF